This TCR beta chain was recovered during a study of regulatory T cells in long-lasting Graves disease (dated by TCRdb to the early 2020s). About the study as a whole: Patients with newly diagnosed Graves' disease had been on antithyroid drugs for under 3 months. This study used TCR sequencing and RNA sequencing of peripheral blood to compare persistent Graves' disease patients against newly diagnosed Graves' disease patients. The study took place in China and was registered as a clinical trial. A total of 33 samples were covered by TCR sequencing, comprising approximately 13 persistent and around 20 newly diagnosed Graves' disease patients. Broader findings and caveats from the paper: Preferential use of TRBV28, TRBJ1-2 and TRBJ2-5 was observed in persistent disease, whereas TRBV20-1 and TRBJ2-1 were favored in newly diagnosed disease. Sequencing and analysis were restricted to the TCR beta chain. More public clonotypes were shared among persistent patients (under 3,000) than among newly diagnosed patients (roughly 1,000). Lower TCR Shannon entropy and fewer highly expanded clones were observed in persistent Graves' disease patients than in newly diagnosed patients, which suggested clonal expansion. The study examined only peripheral blood because the primary lesion, thyroid tissue, could not be accessed. The authors acknowledged the small sample size as a limitation that may reduce accuracy.

Library generation was performed with multiplex PCR. For sequencing, an Illumina HiSeq 4000 was employed. To build TCR beta libraries, CDR3 regions were amplified by Arm-PCR using iRepertoire HTBI primers. Before sequencing, the PCR products underwent gel purification. The study's own analysis went as follows. Gene usage analysis of CDR3 amino acid clonotypes relied on the 60 or so TRBV and more than twelve TRBJ segments identified across samples. COPE and FqMerger were used to merge filtered high-quality paired reads into contigs. Contigs were aligned with BLAST to IMGT TRBV, TRBD and TRBJ reference genes, and CDR3 was defined per IMGT. Any clonotype with a frequency above 0.1% was counted as a highly expanded clone. Shannon entropy was used to measure repertoire diversity, and the Gini coefficient was used to measure V-J evenness. Public clonotypes were defined as clonotypes shared by more than one individual. Starting from the raw public reads, TCRdb applied fastp trimming at Q25, assembled clones with MiXCR and retained in-frame beta chains. Merged by CDR3 protein, the rows form single entries marked with the most common genes and DNA. V and J calls and clone size were set by TCRdb, not the authors. Recorded for this sample are hundreds of thousands of distinct CDR3 sequences; 15% to 20% of them occurred a single time. Jointly, the top ten make up approximately 12% of the sample.

The germline V and J ends show losses of 2 bases and 3 bases respectively, and no gene match explains 3 bases of the junction. CDR1 MNHEY and CDR2 SMNVEV are derived from the germline V gene (reference sequence). From cysteine to phenylalanine, the CDR3 is 14 amino acids long. This entry keeps only the CDR3 DNA: 42 bases, framed from base 1. The time point label for this specimen denotes: newly diagnosed GD, antithyroid drugs for less than 3 months. RNA was extracted from PBMCs in TRIzol for both TCR sequencing and RNA sequencing. The diagnosis of Graves' disease followed American Thyroid Association guidelines. The patients came from an endocrinology department in Xi'an, China. Each patient gave roughly 10 milliliters of peripheral blood, collected in an EDTA anticoagulant tube. PBMCs were isolated by Ficoll Paque Plus density gradient separation without further T cell sorting. An Agilent 2100 Bioanalyzer and agarose gel were used to check RNA quality, while a NanoDrop 2000 measured RNA concentration.

This clonotype was counted at least ten times. The antigen it binds to is not known. Nothing much larger sits one base from this clone, and base qualities are not available. A further study also used this sample, focusing on T cells in Graves' hyperthyroidism and ophthalmopathy. The other study reports the following: A patient counted as having stable Graves' hyperthyroidism if no progression to ophthalmopathy occurred over 18 months of follow-up. The hyperthyroidism patients were between 18 and 65 years old and newly diagnosed, with a disease duration of less than 2 months. Patients with uncontrolled infections, other autoimmune diseases, pregnancy or lactation were excluded. Diagnoses were established on the basis of clinical symptoms, serum thyroxine and TRAb, thyroid ultrasound, and orbital computed tomography. A first-round RT-PCR of the TCR CDR3 used the HTBI primer set with the Qiagen OneStep RT-PCR kit. Most expanded thyroid clonotypes (frequency above 0.001) were also detected in blood, suggesting blood repertoires may reflect thyroid immune responses. A model built on a 13 V-J signature distinguished ophthalmopathy from stable hyperthyroidism, reaching roughly 88% sensitivity and 81.08% specificity in cross-validation and 80%/75% in testing. In validation, the model predicted progression to ophthalmopathy a median of 6.5 months before onset, with over 60% sensitivity and 72.22% specificity. TCR V-J signatures able to tell the groups apart were searched for in a discovery cohort of more than 90 patients, of whom roughly 42 had Graves' ophthalmopathy and around 56 had stable Graves' hyperthyroidism. An independent validation cohort of around 19 hyperthyroidism patients and about 16 patients who later progressed to ophthalmopathy tested prospective prediction of ophthalmopathy. The 100 or so discovery patients were randomly split 7:3 into training and test sets. Thyroid tissue and blood T-cell repertoires from six Graves' hyperthyroidism patients were also compared in the study. Once sampling was done, hyperthyroidism patients were given methimazole at a starting dose of 30 mg daily, whereas ophthalmopathy patients were given high-dose intravenous methylprednisolone. Libraries were constructed in a second round of multiplex PCR, after which size selection and purification were carried out. The libraries were sequenced on an Illumina HiSeq2000 using paired-end 100 bp reads. SOAPnuke was used to process the raw data, throwing out any read that contained adapters or uncalled bases, had a mean Phred below 15, or lacked an exact constant-primer or identifier match. COPE v1.2.5 was used to merge high-quality paired reads, and clonotypes were defined as unique nucleotide sequences. Clonotypes were aligned to IMGT TRBV, TRBD and TRBJ reference segments using MiTCR v1.1. The analysis included only V-J combinations with a frequency above 0.0001, which together covered about 99% of the repertoires. The TCS score was defined as F50 (clonal expansion) divided by E x V (chaos), with BLOSUM62-based TCRdist calculated between CDR3 peptides within each V-J. Welch's t-statistics and random forest reduced roughly 540 V-J features to 13, which were used in a naive Bayes classifier (R e1071). No statistical method was used to set the sample size in advance, and investigators knew the group allocation. The paper reports TCR Vbeta CDR3 sequencing of approximately 140 peripheral blood samples: 43 ophthalmopathy, around 80 hyperthyroidism and roughly 17 progressor patients.

The sequence is built from TRBV27 and TRBJ2-7, and 8 junction bases match TRBD2. This specimen consisted of peripheral blood mononuclear cells (PBMCs), obtained at new diagnosis, from a patient treated with antithyroid drugs. The receptor's source is a man between 18 and 35 years old with Graves disease. Donor details come from another sample of the same person, matched by shared clones. CDR3 reads: CASSLALAGYEQYF. The nucleotides read TGTGCCAGCAGTTTAGCTCTAGCGGGCTACGAGCAGTACTTC.